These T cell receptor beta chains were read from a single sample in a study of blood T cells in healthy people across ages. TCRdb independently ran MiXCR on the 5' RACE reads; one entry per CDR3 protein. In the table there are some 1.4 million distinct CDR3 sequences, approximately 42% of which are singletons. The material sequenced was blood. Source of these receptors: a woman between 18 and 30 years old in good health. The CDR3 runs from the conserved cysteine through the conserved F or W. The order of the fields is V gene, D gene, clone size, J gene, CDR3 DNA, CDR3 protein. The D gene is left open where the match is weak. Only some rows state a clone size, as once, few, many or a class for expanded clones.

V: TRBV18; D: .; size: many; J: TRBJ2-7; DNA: TGTGCCAGCTCACCGGCGGGGTACTCCTACGAGCAGTACTTC; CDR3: CASSPAGYSYEQYF
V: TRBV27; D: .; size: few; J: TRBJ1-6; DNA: TGTGCCACCAGACAGTATAATTCACCCCTCCACTTT; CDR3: CATRQYNSPLHF
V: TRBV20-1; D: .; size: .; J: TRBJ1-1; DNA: TGCAGTGCTGGTATAACAGGGCCGGGGGTCACTGAAGCTTTCTTT; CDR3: CSAGITGPGVTEAFF
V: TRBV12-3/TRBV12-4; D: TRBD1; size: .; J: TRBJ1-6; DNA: TGTGCCAGACGAAAGGGGCCGGGGACAGGGTCGCAAGAACCCCTCCACTTT; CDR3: CARRKGPGTGSQEPLHF
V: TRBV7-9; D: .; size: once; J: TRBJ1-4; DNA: TGTGCCAGCAGCACGAAGGGCGCCCCTAATGAAAAACTGTTTTTT; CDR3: CASSTKGAPNEKLFF
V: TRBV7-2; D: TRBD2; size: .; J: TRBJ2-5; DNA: TGTGCCAGCAGCGCAACGCCGGGACTAGCGGGTATGCCGCAGTACTTC; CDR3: CASSATPGLAGMPQYF
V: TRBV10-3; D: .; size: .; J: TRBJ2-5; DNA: TGTGCCATCAGTTCCACTAGTTTTATGGAGACCCAGTACTTC; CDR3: CAISSTSFMETQYF
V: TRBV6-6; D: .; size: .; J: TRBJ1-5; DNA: TGTGCCAGCCGCCAAGGTCCGGCAGGTAGCAATCAGCCCCAGCATTTT; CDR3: CASRQGPAGSNQPQHF
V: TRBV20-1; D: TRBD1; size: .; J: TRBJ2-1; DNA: TGCAGTGCAACGCCAACCAACAGGGGGCCGGGAAATGAGCAGTTCTTC; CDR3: CSATPTNRGPGNEQFF
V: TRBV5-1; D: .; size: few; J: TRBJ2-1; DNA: TGCGCCAGCAGCCCGCTTGGGGGGAACCACAATGAGCAGTTCTTC; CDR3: CASSPLGGNHNEQFF
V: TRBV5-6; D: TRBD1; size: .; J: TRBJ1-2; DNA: TGTGCCAGCAGCTCAGGACAGGAGGACGTTTATGGCTACACCTTC; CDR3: CASSSGQEDVYGYTF
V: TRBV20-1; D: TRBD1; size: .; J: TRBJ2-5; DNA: TGCAGTGCTAGAGGGAGGACAGGGGTTGGAGAGCAGTACTTC; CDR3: CSARGRTGVGEQYF
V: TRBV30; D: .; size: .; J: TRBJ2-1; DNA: TGTGCCTGGGGCGGGGTAGGCGATGAGCAGTTCTTC; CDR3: CAWGGVGDEQFF
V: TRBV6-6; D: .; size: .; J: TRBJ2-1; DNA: TGTGCCCCACGTCAGGGTTCACCGATGTACAATGAGCAGTTCTTC; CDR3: CAPRQGSPMYNEQFF
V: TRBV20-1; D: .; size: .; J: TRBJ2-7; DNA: TGCAGTGGGGATCTTCGAGGGAGCTACGAGCAGTACTTC; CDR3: CSGDLRGSYEQYF
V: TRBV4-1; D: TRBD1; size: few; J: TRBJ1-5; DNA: TGCGCCAGCAGCCGCTACCTGACAGGGGCCGGCTGGGGCAATCAGCCCCAGCATTTT; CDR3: CASSRYLTGAGWGNQPQHF
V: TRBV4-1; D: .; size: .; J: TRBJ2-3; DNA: TGCGCCAGCAGCCAAGTGGGGGGGCCAGATACGCAGTATTTT; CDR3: CASSQVGGPDTQYF
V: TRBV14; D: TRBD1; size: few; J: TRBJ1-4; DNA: TGTGCCAGCAGCCCATCCGGGACAGGGCGGGGAAAACTGTTTTTT; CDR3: CASSPSGTGRGKLFF
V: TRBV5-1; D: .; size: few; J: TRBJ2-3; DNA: TGCGCCAGCAGCGCCGAGGGCACAGATACGCAGTATTTT; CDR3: CASSAEGTDTQYF
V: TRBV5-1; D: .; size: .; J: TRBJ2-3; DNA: TGCGCCAGCAGCCCTACCAAGGTGGGCACAGATACGCAGTATTTT; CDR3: CASSPTKVGTDTQYF
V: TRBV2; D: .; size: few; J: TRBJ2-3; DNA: TGTGCCAGCAGTGAGGCGGCGTATACGCAGTATTTT; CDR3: CASSEAAYTQYF
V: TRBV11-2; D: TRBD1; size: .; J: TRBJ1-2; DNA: TGTGCCAGCAGCTTAGCCTGGACAGGGTATGGCTACACCTTC; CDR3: CASSLAWTGYGYTF
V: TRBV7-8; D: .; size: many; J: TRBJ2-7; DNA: TGTGCCAGCAGCAGGACTACTTCCTACGAGCAGTACTTC; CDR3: CASSRTTSYEQYF
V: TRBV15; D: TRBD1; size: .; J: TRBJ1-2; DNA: TGTGCCACCAGCGGGGCTCGGACAGGGGGCGATGGCTACACCTTC; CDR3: CATSGARTGGDGYTF
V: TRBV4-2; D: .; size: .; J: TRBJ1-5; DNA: TGTGCCAGCAGCCAAGTTCGGCAGGTGAATCAGCCCCAGCATTTT; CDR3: CASSQVRQVNQPQHF
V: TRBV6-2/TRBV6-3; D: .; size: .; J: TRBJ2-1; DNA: TGTGCCAGCAGTTTACCGGGACTGGCCACAAGGGAGCAGTTCTTC; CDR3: CASSLPGLATREQFF
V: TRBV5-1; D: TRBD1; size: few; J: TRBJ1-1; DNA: TGCGCCAGCAGCCCACGTCCCGGGACAGGGAACACTGAAGCTTTCTTT; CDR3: CASSPRPGTGNTEAFF
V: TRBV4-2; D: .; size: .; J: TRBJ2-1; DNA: TGTGCCAGCAACCCGGGGACCTACTCCTGCAATGAGCAGTTCTTC; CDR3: CASNPGTYSCNEQFF
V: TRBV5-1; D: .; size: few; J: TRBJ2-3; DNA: TGCGCCAGCAGCTTAAACCCTAGCGAATACACAGATACGCAGTATTTT; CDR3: CASSLNPSEYTDTQYF
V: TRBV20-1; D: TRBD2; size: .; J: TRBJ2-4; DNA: TGCAGTGCTGGACCGGCCGGGACTAGCGGGGAAGCCAAAAACATTCAGTACTTC; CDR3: CSAGPAGTSGEAKNIQYF
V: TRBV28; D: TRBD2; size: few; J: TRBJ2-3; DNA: TGTCGGTCGGGAAGCGGGAGGGGATCCGGCACAGATACGCAGTATTTT; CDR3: CRSGSGRGSGTDTQYF
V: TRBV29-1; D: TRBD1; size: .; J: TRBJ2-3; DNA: TGCAGCGTTGGGACAGGGAGTTGGTTAGGTACGCAGTATTTT; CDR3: CSVGTGSWLGTQYF
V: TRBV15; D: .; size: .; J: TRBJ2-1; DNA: TGTGCCACCAGCAGAGAAAACAATGAGCAGTTCTTC; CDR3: CATSRENNEQFF
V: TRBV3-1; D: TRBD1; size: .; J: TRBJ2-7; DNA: TGTGCCAGCAGTCGCGGACAGGGGGGGATCTACGAGCAGTACTTC; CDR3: CASSRGQGGIYEQYF
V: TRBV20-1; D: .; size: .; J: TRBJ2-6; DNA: TGCAGTGCTAGAGATTCAGGACGGCGGGGGGCCAACGTCCTGACTTTC; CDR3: CSARDSGRRGANVLTF
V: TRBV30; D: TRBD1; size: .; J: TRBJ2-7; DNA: TGTGCCTGGAGTGTTTGGACAGGGAAACTTACGAAACCAACCTACGAGCAGTACTTC; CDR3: CAWSVWTGKLTKPTYEQYF
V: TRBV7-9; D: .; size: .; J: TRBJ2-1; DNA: TGTGCCAGCAGCTTAGCGATGGGCAATGAGCAGTTCTTC; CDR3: CASSLAMGNEQFF
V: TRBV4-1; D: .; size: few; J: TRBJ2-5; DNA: TGCGCCAGCAGCCAAGATTATTTCTCAGAGACCCAGTACTTC; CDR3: CASSQDYFSETQYF
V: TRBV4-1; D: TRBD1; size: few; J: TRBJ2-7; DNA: TGCGCCAGCAGCCAAGATCCTCCATCGGCGGCCACAGGGGCCCTCTACGAGCAGTACTTC; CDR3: CASSQDPPSAATGALYEQYF
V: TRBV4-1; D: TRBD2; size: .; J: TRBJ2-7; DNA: TGCGCCAGCAGCCGAACCCTTCAGCGGGGAGCCTACAATGAGCAGTACTTC; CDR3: CASSRTLQRGAYNEQYF
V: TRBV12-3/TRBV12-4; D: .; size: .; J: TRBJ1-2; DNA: TGTGCCAGCAGTCTACAGGGAGCATCTAACTATGGCTACACCTTC; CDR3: CASSLQGASNYGYTF